This T cell receptor (beta chain) came from a study of blood T cell repertoires in COVID-19. In the study overall: Italy, Spain and the United States were the sources of the convalescent and acute COVID-19 samples.

CDR1 and CDR2 from the germline V gene are SNHLY and FYNNEI. CDR3 length equals 15 residues. The V and J ends lost 6 bases and 7 bases respectively, with 19 bases between them. In the original processing: Counts of nucleated cells, estimated from reference gene primer amplification, were obtained. Method: immunoSEQ multiplex PCR; TCRdb's copy keeps in-frame clones and lacks some. V and J calls and clone size are as listed in that table; D and trimming were resolved from the DNA. The sample yields 15,000 to 20,000 clones, 70% to 90% seen once. This chain links TRBV2 with TRBJ1-3, with D unclear. Sequenced material: peripheral blood. The sequence derives from a human donor in a cohort sampled during active COVID-19. The CDR3 region has the DNA TGTGCCAGCAGCCTGGGCCCGCATAAAGACAACACCATATATTTT. This translates into CASSLGPHKDNTIYF.